These 8 T cell receptor beta chains were all obtained from the same sample, sequenced in a study of Ad26.COV2.S vaccination and SARS-CoV-2 variants. Sequencing was performed with immunoSEQ multiplex PCR; in TCRdb, only in-frame clones are kept and a portion is missing. The sample holds hundreds of thousands of clones, around four fifths seen once. Treatment in this sample: roughly 18 received Ad26.COV2.S at low or high dose, single or two shots; 5 received placebo; per-sample allocation not given. Sample collection was performed on day 63 after the first vaccine or placebo injection. Here the sequenced sample was peripheral blood, taken in a trial of Ad26.COV2.S vaccine versus placebo. The source is a person aged 18-65 years who received the Ad26.COV2.S COVID-19 vaccine or a placebo.

The rearrangement joins TRBV7-9 to TRBJ1-4; 7 bases are a match to TRBD1. The J segment lost 6 bases and the V segment lost 6 bases, leaving 13 bases of the junction unmatched. The CDR3 contains 16 residues. Germline V gives CDR1 SEHNR, CDR2 FQNEAQ (reference sequence). CDR3 coding DNA: TGTGCCAGCAGTCCCCTTCAGGGGACAGTTGATGAAAAACTGTTTTTT. It is translated as CASSPLQGTVDEKLFF.

The V and J genes are TRBV28 and TRBJ1-1, with TRBD1 matching over 10 bases. CDR1 MDHEN and CDR2 SYDVKM come from the germline V gene. CDR3 length: 15 amino acids. V trimming: 5 bases; J trimming: 5 bases; junction bases outside the gene matches: 8. CDR3 sequence: CASSRAGTGDTEAFF. In nucleotides, the CDR3 is TGTGCCAGCAGTAGGGCCGGGACAGGGGATACTGAAGCTTTCTTT.

This clone has just a few counts. V gene TRBV5-1 combines with J gene TRBJ1-6; D possibly corresponds to TRBD1 (6 bases). Germline loops: CDR1 SGHRS, CDR2 YFSETQ. CDR3 length: 17 amino acids. The V end lost 4 bases, the J end lost 0 bases, and 14 bases lay between the germline ends. CDR3 in amino acids: CASSGGTSSSYNSPLHF. The DNA for the CDR3 is TGCGCCAGCAGCGGGGGGACATCGAGCTCCTATAATTCACCCCTCCACTTT.

Only one count was recorded for this clone. The genes are TRBV30 and TRBJ2-5; a weak D match, TRBD2 (6 bases). The CDR3 consists of 13 residues. Germline CDR1 GTSNPN, CDR2 SVGIG (reference sequence). The V end lost 5 bases, the J end lost 7 bases, and 17 bases lay between the germline ends. In DNA form, the CDR3 reads TGTGCCTGGGAGGGGAGGTTGGGAGGGACCCAGTACTTC. Protein: CAWEGRLGGTQYF.

The chain has TRBV19 and TRBJ2-3, with 10 bases identical to TRBD1. The V gene end was trimmed by 5 bases and the J gene end by 3 bases; junction bases not matched to a gene: 5. This CDR3 contains 15 residues. Germline V gene sequence: CDR1 LNHDA, CDR2 SQIVND (reference sequence). The CDR3 is CASSSGTGDTDTQYF. The CDR3 nucleotides are TGTGCCAGTAGTTCCGGGACAGGGGATACAGATACGCAGTATTTT.

This clone has just one count. The genes are TRBV4-3 and TRBJ1-1, with 7 bases aligning to TRBD1. CDR3 size: 14 residues. V dropped 3 bases and J dropped 6; count of bases not matched to a gene: 7. Germline assignment: CDR1 LGHNA and CDR2 YSLEER. As DNA, the CDR3 is TGCGCCAGCAGCCAGCCTGACAGGGCCGCTGAAGCTTTCTTT. Protein product: CASSQPDRAAEAFF.

V and J are TRBV12-2 and TRBJ1-6. TRBV12-2 is flagged as a pseudogene. This CDR3 contains 17 residues. CDR3 coding DNA: TGTGCAAGTCGCTTGAGCCGCATCGGGACGCCAGATTCACCCCTCCACTTT. Translated: CASRLSRIGTPDSPLHF.

This clone is a singleton in its sample. The rearrangement uses TRBV29-1 and TRBJ2-5; D possibly corresponds to TRBD1 (5 bases). The CDR3 consists of 13 residues. V was clipped by 4 bases and J by 5 bases, with 14 bases between them. The germline CDR1 and CDR2 sequences are SQVTM and ANQGSEA. The CDR3 DNA follows: TGCAGCGTTGGACAGACCCAAGGGGAGACCCAGTACTTC. It yields the protein CSVGQTQGETQYF.